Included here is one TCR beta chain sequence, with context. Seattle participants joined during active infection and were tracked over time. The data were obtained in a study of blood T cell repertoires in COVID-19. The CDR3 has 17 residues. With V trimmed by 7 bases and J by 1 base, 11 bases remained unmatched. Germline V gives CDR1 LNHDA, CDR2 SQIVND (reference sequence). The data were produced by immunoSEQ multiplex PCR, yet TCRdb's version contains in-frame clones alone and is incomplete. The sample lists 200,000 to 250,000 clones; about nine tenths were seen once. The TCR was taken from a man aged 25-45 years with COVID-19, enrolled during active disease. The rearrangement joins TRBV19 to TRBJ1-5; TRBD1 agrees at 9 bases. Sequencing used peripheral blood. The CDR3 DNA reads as TGTGCCAGTAACTTGAGACAGGGGGGCCTAAGCAATCAGCCCCAGCATTTT. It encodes CASNLRQGGLSNQPQHF.